A selection of T cell receptor beta chains follows, all from one sample in a study of blood T cells in healthy people across ages. Via MiXCR, TCRdb re-called the 5' RACE reads, giving one row per CDR3 protein. The table lists roughly 1 million distinct CDR3 sequences, less than 25% of them singletons. These data were also reused for a study on T cells of mothers and their children.

Sequencing input: blood. These receptors were taken from a girl aged 2-9 years in good health. CDR3s include the opening cysteine and the closing phenylalanine or tryptophan. A D gene is named only where the DNA matches it firmly. Clone size is given for some rows only: seen once, a few or many times, or a class if the clone is expanded.

j_call,d_call,clone_size,v_call,cdr3_aa,cdr3_nt
TRBJ1-1,-,-,TRBV12-5,CASGSHGRGEAFF,TGTGCTAGTGGTTCCCATGGACGGGGAGAAGCTTTCTTT
TRBJ2-6,TRBD1,-,TRBV2,CASSDPGGIGANVLTF,TGTGCCAGCAGTGACCCAGGGGGAATTGGGGCCAACGTCCTGACTTTC
TRBJ1-2,-,-,TRBV5-1,CASSLASGADGYTF,TGCGCCAGCAGCTTGGCCTCGGGGGCGGACGGCTACACCTTC
TRBJ2-5,-,-,TRBV5-1,CASGALTNEQYF,TGCGCCAGTGGGGCATTGACGAACGAACAGTACTTC
TRBJ2-3,-,few,TRBV20-1,CSAWDGADTQYF,TGCAGTGCTTGGGATGGGGCAGATACGCAGTATTTT
TRBJ1-2,-,-,TRBV29-1,CSVDGGADGYTF,TGCAGCGTTGATGGGGGGGCGGATGGCTACACCTTC
TRBJ2-2,-,-,TRBV27,CASSLSPGTYANTGELFF,TGTGCCAGCAGTTTATCCCCGGGGACGTACGCGAACACCGGGGAGCTGTTTTTT
TRBJ1-1,-,-,TRBV28,CASSFQGFDTEAFF,TGTGCCAGCAGTTTTCAGGGGTTTGACACTGAAGCTTTCTTT
TRBJ1-2,-,few,TRBV4-3,CASSQDDSGNYGYTF,TGCGCCAGCAGCCAAGACGACAGCGGTAACTATGGCTACACCTTC
TRBJ1-2,-,few,TRBV27,CASSLQASYGYTF,TGTGCCAGCAGTTTACAGGCCAGCTATGGCTACACCTTC
TRBJ2-2,-,once,TRBV20-1,CSARDLIGGDPTGELFF,TGCAGTGCTAGAGATCTCATAGGGGGGGATCCCACCGGGGAGCTGTTTTTT
TRBJ2-3,-,-,TRBV4-2,CASSQGRTGRTDTQYF,TGTGCCAGCAGCCAGGGGCGGACGGGAAGAACAGATACGCAGTATTTT
TRBJ1-1,-,-,TRBV6-4,CASSELPGGEAFF,TGTGCCAGCAGTGAGCTGCCCGGAGGGGAAGCTTTCTTT
TRBJ1-4,TRBD1,-,TRBV7-8,CASSSRTGALLTNEKLFF,TGTGCCAGCAGCTCCAGGACAGGGGCCCTATTAACTAATGAAAAACTGTTTTTT
TRBJ2-5,TRBD2,-,TRBV4-1,CASSQDQASGNQETQYF,TGCGCCAGCAGCCAAGATCAAGCTAGCGGAAACCAAGAGACCCAGTACTTC
TRBJ2-1,TRBD2,-,TRBV14,CASSHFSGVDEQFF,TGTGCCAGCAGCCACTTTAGCGGGGTCGATGAGCAGTTCTTC
TRBJ2-5,-,few,TRBV12-3/TRBV12-4,CASSQGGHQETQYF,TGTGCCAGCAGTCAGGGGGGCCACCAAGAGACCCAGTACTTC
TRBJ2-6,TRBD2,-,TRBV6-1,CASSRATSTGGFGANVLTF,TGTGCCAGCAGTAGGGCTACGTCAACGGGAGGGTTTGGGGCCAACGTCCTGACTTTC
TRBJ2-2,-,-,TRBV20-1,CSAKGQARPGAGRITGELFF,TGCAGTGCTAAGGGTCAAGCTAGGCCAGGAGCGGGTAGGATCACCGGGGAGCTGTTTTTT
TRBJ2-5,-,few,TRBV5-1,CASSLGPVAQETQYF,TGCGCCAGCAGCTTGGGTCCCGTAGCCCAAGAGACCCAGTACTTC
TRBJ2-1,-,-,TRBV5-1,CASSLSTSDNEQFF,TGCGCCAGCAGCTTGTCGACTAGTGACAATGAGCAGTTCTTC
TRBJ2-3,-,few,TRBV7-9,CASSLFGGPQYF,TGTGCCAGCAGCCTTTTTGGCGGGCCGCAGTATTTT
TRBJ2-7,-,few,TRBV6-6,CASSLRGWNDEQYF,TGTGCCAGTAGCCTCAGGGGTTGGAACGACGAGCAGTACTTC
TRBJ2-4,-,-,TRBV23-1,CANPNLAKNIQYF,TGCGCCAACCCAAATCTAGCCAAAAACATTCAGTACTTC
TRBJ2-1,-,once,TRBV20-1,CSARLRDFGSYNEQFF,TGCAGTGCTAGGCTCCGGGACTTTGGCTCCTACAATGAGCAGTTCTTC
TRBJ2-2,TRBD1,few,TRBV12-5,CASGSRQGGTGELFF,TGTGCTAGTGGTTCGAGACAGGGGGGGACCGGGGAGCTGTTTTTT
TRBJ2-7,TRBD1,few,TRBV10-3,CAISNRGQGIEQYF,TGTGCCATCTCCAATAGAGGACAGGGGATCGAGCAGTACTTC
TRBJ1-1,-,-,TRBV4-1,CASSQEGATEAFF,TGCGCCAGCAGCCAAGAGGGGGCCACTGAAGCTTTCTTT
TRBJ2-3,TRBD2,-,TRBV6-2/TRBV6-3,CASSYSLAGNNTSTDTQYF,TGTGCCAGCAGTTATTCTCTAGCGGGGAACAACACTAGCACAGATACGCAGTATTTT
TRBJ2-1,TRBD2,-,TRBV6-2/TRBV6-3,CASAGDPYNEQFF,TGTGCCAGCGCGGGGGACCCATACAATGAGCAGTTCTTC
TRBJ2-1,TRBD2,few,TRBV20-1,CSARYPGLADYNEQFF,TGCAGTGCTAGATATCCTGGACTAGCGGATTACAATGAGCAGTTCTTC
TRBJ2-5,-,-,TRBV29-1,CSVVPGEETQYF,TGCAGCGTCGTTCCAGGGGAAGAGACCCAGTACTTC
TRBJ1-4,TRBD1,few,TRBV2,CASRRTGQEEKLFF,TGTGCCAGCAGGAGGACAGGGCAAGAAGAAAAACTGTTTTTT